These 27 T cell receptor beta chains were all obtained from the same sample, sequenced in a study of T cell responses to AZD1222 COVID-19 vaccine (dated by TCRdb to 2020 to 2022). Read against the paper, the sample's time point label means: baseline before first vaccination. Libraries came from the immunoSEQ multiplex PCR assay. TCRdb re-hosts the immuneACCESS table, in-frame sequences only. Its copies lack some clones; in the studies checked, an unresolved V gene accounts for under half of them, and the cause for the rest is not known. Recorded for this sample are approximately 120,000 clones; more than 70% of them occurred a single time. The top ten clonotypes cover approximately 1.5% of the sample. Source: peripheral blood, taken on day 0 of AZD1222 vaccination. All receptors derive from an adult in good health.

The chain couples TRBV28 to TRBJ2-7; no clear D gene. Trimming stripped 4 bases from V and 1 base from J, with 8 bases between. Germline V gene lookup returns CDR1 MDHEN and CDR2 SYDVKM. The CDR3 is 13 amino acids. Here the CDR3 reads CASSSDGSYEQYF. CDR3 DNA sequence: TGTGCCAGCAGTTCGGACGGATCCTACGAGCAGTACTTC.

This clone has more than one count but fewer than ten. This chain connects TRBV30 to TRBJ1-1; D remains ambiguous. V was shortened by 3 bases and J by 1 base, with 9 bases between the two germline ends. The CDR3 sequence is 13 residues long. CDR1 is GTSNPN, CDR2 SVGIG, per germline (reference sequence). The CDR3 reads CAWSLWANTEAFF. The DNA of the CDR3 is TGTGCCTGGAGCCTGTGGGCGAACACTGAAGCTTTCTTT.

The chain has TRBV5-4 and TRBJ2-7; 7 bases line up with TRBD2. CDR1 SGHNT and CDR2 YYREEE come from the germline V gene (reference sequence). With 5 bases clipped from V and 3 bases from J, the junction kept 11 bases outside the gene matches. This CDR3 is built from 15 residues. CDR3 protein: CASSQKERDNYEQYF. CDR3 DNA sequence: TGTGCCAGCAGTCAGAAAGAGCGGGATAACTACGAGCAGTACTTC.

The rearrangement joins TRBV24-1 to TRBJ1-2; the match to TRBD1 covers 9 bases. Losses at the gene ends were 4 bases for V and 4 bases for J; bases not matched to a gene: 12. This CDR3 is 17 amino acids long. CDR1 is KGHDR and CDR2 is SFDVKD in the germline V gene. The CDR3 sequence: CATSEPGTGQVGYGYTF. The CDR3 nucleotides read TGTGCCACCAGTGAACCCGGGACAGGGCAAGTAGGCTATGGCTACACCTTC.

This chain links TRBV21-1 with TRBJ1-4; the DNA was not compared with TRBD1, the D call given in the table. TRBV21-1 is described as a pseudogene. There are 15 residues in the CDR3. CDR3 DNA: TGTGCCAGCAGCAAAGTGGGACAGCTTAATGAAAAACTGTTTTTT. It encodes CASSKVGQLNEKLFF.

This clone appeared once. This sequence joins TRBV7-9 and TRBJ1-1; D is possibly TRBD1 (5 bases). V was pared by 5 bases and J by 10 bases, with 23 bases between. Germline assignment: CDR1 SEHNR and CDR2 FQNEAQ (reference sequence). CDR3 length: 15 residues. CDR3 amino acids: CASSVILGPHQGAFF. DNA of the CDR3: TGTGCCAGCAGCGTAATCCTCGGCCCTCACCAGGGAGCTTTCTTT.

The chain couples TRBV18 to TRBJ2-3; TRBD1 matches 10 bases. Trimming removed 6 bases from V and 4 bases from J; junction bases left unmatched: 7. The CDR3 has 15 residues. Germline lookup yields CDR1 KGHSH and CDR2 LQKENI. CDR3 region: CASSPGTGVADTQYF. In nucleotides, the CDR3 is TGTGCCAGCTCTCCCGGGACAGGGGTCGCAGATACGCAGTATTTT.

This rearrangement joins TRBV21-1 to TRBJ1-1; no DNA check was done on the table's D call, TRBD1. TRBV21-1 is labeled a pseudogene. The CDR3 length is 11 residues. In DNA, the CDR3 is TGTGCCAGCATCAGGGATCCTGAAGCTTTCTTT. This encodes CASIRDPEAFF.

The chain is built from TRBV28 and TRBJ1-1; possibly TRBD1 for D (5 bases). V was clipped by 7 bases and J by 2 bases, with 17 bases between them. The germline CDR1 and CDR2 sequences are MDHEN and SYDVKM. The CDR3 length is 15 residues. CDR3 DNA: TGTGCCAGCAAGCCCTTCTGGGGGACTAACACTGAAGCTTTCTTT. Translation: CASKPFWGTNTEAFF.

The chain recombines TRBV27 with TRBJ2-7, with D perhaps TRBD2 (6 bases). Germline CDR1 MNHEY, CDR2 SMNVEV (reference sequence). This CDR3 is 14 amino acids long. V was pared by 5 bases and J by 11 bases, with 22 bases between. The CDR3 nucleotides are TGTGCCAGCAGTGCCAAGGGCCGTCGCGGGAACGAGTACTTC. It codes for CASSAKGRRGNEYF.

The chain's CDR3 is CASSLETAGYGYTF. CDR3 DNA: TGTGCCAGCAGCTTGGAGACAGCGGGATATGGCTACACCTTC. The rearrangement links TRBV5-4 to TRBJ1-2; weak D call: TRBD1 (5 bases). V lost 0 bases, J lost 5 bases, and 11 bases lay in between. The CDR3 contains 14 residues. The germline CDR1 and CDR2 sequences are SGHNT and YYREEE (reference sequence).

DNA for the CDR3: TGTGCCAGTAGTATACAGGGCCGCGAGCCCCAGCATTTT. This codes for CASSIQGREPQHF. The chain uses TRBV19 and TRBJ1-5; the D gene is possibly TRBD1 (5 bases). The CDR3 length is 13 residues. The germline V gene encodes CDR1 LNHDA and CDR2 SQIVND (reference sequence). The V end lost 2 bases, the J end lost 8 bases, and 10 bases lay between the germline ends.

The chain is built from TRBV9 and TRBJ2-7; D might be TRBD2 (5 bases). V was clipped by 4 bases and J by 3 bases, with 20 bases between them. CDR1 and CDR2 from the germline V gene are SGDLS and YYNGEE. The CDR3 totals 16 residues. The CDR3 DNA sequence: TGTGCCAGCAGCCCAAAACGGGGTCTTGAGTTCTACGAGCAGTACTTC. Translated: CASSPKRGLEFYEQYF.

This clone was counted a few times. The CDR3 coding sequence is TGTGCCAGCAGGTCAAGGGAGACCCAGTACTTC. Residues: CASRSRETQYF. The chain recombines TRBV6-5 with TRBJ2-5; D remains ambiguous. Trimming stripped 6 bases from V and 5 bases from J, with 7 bases between. CDR1 MNHEY and CDR2 SVGAGI come from the germline V gene. The CDR3 is 11 residues long.

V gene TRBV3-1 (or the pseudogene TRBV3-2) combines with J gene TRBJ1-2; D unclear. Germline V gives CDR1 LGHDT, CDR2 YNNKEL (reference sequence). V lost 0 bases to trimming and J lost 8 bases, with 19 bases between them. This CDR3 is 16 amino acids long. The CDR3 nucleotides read TGTGCCAGCAGCCAAGATGGCGGACTGGGCCCGGAAGGCTACACCTTC. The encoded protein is CASSQDGGLGPEGYTF.

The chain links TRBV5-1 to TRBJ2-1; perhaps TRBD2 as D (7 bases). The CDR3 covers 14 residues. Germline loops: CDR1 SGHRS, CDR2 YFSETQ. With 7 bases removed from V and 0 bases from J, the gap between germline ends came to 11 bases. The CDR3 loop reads CASLGGGSYNEQFF. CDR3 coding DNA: TGCGCCAGCTTGGGAGGGGGCTCCTACAATGAGCAGTTCTTC.

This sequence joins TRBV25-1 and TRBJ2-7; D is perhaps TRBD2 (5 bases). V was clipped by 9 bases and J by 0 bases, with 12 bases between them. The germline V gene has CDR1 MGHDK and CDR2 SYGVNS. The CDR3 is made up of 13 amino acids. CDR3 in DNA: TGTGCCAGTCGGACTGCGAGCTCCTACGAGCAGTACTTC. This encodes CASRTASSYEQYF.

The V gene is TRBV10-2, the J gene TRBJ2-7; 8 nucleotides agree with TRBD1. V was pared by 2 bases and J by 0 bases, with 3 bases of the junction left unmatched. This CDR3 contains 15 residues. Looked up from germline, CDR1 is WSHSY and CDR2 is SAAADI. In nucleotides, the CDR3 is TGCGCCAGCAGTGAGAGAACAGGGGGCTCCTACGAGCAGTACTTC. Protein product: CASSERTGGSYEQYF.

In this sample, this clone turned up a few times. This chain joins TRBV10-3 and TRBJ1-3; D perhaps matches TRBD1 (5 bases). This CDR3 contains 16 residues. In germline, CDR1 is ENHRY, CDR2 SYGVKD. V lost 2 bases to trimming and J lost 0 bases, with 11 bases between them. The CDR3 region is CAISEVQELSGNTIYF. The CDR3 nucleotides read TGTGCCATCAGTGAGGTACAGGAGCTCTCTGGAAACACCATATATTTT.

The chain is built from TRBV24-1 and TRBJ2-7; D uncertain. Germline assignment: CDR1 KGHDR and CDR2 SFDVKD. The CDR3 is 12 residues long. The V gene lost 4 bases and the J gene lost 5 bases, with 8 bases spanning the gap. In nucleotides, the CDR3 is TGTGCCACCAGTGACCCCTTAGACGAGCAGTACTTC. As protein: CATSDPLDEQYF.

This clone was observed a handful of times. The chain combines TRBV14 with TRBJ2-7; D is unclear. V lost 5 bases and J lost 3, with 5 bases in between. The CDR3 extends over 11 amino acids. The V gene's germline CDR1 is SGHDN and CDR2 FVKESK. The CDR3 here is CASSLSYEQYF. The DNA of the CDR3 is TGTGCCAGCAGCTTGAGCTACGAGCAGTACTTC.

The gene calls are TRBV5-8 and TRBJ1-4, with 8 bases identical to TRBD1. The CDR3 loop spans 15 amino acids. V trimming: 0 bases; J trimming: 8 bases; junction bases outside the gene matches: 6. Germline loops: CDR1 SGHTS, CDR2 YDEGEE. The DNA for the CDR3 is TGTGCCAGCAGCTTGGAGCAGGGGGCTGGGGAAAAACTGTTTTTT. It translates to CASSLEQGAGEKLFF.

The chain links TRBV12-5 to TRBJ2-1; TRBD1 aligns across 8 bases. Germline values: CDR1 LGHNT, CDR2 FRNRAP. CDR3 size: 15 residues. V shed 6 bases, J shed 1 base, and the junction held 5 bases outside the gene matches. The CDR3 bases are TGTGCTAGTGGGTCCGGGACAGGTTCCTACAATGAGCAGTTCTTC. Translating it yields CASGSGTGSYNEQFF. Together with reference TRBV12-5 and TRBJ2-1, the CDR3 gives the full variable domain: DARVTQTPRHKVTEMGQEVTMRCQPILGHNTVFWYRQTMMQGLELLAYFRNRAPLDDSGMPKDRFSAEMPDATLATLKIQPSEPRDSAVYFCASGSGTGSYNEQFFGPGTRLTVL.

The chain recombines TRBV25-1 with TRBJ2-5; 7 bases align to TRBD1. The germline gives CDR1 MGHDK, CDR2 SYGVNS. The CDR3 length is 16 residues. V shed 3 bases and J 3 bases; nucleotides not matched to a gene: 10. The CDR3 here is CASSDRGRGFKETQYF. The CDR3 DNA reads TGTGCCAGCAGTGATCGGGGCAGGGGGTTCAAAGAGACCCAGTACTTC. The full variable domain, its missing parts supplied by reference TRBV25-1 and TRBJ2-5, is EADIYQTPRYLVIGTGKKITLECSQTMGHDKMYWYQQDPGMELHLIHYSYGVNSTEKGDLSSESTVSRIRTEHFPLTLESARPSHTSQYLCASSDRGRGFKETQYFGPGTRLLVL.

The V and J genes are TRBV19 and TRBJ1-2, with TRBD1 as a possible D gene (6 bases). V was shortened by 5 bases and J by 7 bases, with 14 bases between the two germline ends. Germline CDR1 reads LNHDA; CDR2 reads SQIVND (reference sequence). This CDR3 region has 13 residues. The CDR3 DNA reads TGTGCCAGTAGTCCTCAGGGGATTGTTGGCTACACCTTC. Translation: CASSPQGIVGYTF.

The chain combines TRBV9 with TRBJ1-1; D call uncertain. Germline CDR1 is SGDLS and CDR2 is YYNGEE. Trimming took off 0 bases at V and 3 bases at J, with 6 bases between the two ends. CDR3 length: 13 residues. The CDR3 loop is CASSVGVYTEAFF. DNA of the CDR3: TGTGCCAGCAGCGTAGGTGTCTACACTGAAGCTTTCTTT.

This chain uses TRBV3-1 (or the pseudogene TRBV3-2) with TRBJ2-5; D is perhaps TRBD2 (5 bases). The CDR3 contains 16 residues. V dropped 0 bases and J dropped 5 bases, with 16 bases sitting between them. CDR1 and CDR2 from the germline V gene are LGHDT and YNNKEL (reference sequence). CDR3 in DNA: TGTGCCAGCAGCCAAGATAGTTCGGGGTTGGGGGAGACCCAGTACTTC. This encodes CASSQDSSGLGETQYF.